This T cell receptor beta chain stems from a study of blood T cells in healthy people across ages. This CDR3 region has 13 residues. V lost 5 bases, J lost 0 bases, and 10 bases lay in between. CDR1 and CDR2 (germline): DFQATT, SNEGSKA (reference sequence). A J-beta primer mix and a sample-barcoded 5' primer were used in a second PCR of roughly 7 to 12 cycles. TCRdb independently ran MiXCR on the 5' RACE reads; one entry per CDR3 protein. The sample lists 1.5 million or so distinct CDR3 sequences, 40% to 50% occurring once. Sequencing used blood. The TCR originated in a woman aged 18-35 years in good health. V is TRBV20-1 and J is TRBJ2-5, with D possibly matching TRBD2 (5 bases). The CDR3 protein is CSADRGNQETQYF. The CDR3, as DNA: TGCAGTGCTGATCGGGGAAACCAAGAGACCCAGTACTTC.